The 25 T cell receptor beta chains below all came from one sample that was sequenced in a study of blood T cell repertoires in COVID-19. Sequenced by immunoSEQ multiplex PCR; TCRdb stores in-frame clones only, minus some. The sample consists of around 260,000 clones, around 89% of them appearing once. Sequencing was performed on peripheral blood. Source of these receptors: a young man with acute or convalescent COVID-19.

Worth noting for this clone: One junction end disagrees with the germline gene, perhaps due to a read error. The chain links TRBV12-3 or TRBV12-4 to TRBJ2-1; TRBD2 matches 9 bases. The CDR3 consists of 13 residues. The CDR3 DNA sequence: TGTGCCAGCAGTGTAGCGGGAGTCGCCGAGCAGTTCTTC. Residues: CASSVAGVAEQFF.

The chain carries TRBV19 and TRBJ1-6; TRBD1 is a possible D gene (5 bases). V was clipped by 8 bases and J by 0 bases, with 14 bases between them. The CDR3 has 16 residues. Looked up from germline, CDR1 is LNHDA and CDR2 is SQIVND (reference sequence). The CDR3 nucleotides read TGTGCCAGTCGCGACAGCCAACGCTCCTATAATTCACCCCTCCACTTT. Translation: CASRDSQRSYNSPLHF.

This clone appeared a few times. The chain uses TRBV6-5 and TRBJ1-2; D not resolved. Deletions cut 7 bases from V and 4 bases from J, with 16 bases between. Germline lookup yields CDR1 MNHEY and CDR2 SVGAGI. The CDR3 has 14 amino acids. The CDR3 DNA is TGTGCCAGCAATAACCCTCCTAAAATCTATGGCTACACCTTC. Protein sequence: CASNNPPKIYGYTF.

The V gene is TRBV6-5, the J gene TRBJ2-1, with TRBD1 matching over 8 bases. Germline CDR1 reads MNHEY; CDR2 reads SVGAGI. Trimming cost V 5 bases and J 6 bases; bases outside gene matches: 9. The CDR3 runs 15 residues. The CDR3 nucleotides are TGTGCCAGCAGTCGTCCTCGGACAGGGAGCAATGAGCAGTTCTTC. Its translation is CASSRPRTGSNEQFF.

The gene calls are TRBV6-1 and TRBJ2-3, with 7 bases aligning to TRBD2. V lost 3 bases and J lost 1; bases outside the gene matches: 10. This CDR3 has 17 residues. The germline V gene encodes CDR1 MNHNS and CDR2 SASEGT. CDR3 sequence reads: CASSEELAAFRTDTQYF. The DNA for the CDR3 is TGTGCCAGCAGTGAGGAGCTAGCGGCCTTTCGCACAGATACGCAGTATTTT.

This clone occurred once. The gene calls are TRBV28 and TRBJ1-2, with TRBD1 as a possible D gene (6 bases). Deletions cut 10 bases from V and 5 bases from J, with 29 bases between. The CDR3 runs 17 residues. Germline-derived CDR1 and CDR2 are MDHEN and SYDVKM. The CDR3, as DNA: TGTGCCACCACCTCAACCTCGCGAGGGCAGGGGAGTTATGGCTACACCTTC. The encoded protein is CATTSTSRGQGSYGYTF.

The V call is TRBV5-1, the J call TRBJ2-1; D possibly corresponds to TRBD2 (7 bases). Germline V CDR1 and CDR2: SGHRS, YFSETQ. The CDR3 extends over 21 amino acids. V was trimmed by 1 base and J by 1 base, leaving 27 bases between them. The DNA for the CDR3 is TGCGCCAGCAGCTTGAAGGGGGGGACACGTCAAGGTTGGGGATCCTACAATGAGCAGTTCTTC. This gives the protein CASSLKGGTRQGWGSYNEQFF.

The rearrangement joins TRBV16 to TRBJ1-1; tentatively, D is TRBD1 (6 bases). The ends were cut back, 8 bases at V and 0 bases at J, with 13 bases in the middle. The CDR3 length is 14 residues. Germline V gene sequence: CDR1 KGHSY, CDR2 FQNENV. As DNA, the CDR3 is TGTGCCAGCGTAGCCGGGACAATGAACACTGAAGCTTTCTTT. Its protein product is CASVAGTMNTEAFF. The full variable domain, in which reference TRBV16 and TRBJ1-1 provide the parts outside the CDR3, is GEEVAQTPKHLVRGEGQKAKLYCAPIKGHSYVFWYQQVLKNEFKFLISFQNENVFDETGMPKERFSAKCLPNSPCSLEIQATKLEDSAVYFCASVAGTMNTEAFFGQGTRLTVV.

In DNA form, the CDR3 reads TGTGCCAGCAGCGGGACAGGGACCCTCTACGAGCAGTACTTC. It yields the protein CASSGTGTLYEQYF. V usage is TRBV6-2 or TRBV6-3 and J usage is TRBJ2-7; TRBD1 aligns across 9 bases. From germline, CDR1 is MNHEY and CDR2 SVGEGT. The CDR3 consists of 14 residues. The V gene end was trimmed by 6 bases and the J gene end by 3 bases; junction bases not matched to a gene: 6.

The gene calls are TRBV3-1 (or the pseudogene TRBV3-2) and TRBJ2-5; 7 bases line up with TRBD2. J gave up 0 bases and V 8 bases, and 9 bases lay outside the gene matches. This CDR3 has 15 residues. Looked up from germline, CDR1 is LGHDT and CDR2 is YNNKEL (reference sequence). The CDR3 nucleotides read TGTGCCAGCGTGAGGCGGGGGTACAACCAAGAGACCCAGTACTTC. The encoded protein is CASVRRGYNQETQYF.

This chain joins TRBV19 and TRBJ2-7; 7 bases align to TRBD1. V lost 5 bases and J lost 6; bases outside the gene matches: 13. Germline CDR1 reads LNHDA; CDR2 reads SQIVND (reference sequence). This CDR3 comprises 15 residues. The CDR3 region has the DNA TGTGCCAGTAGTCGCTCGAGACAGGGATTCGCCGAGCAGTACTTC. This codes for CASSRSRQGFAEQYF. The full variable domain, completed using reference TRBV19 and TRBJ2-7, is DGGITQSPKYLFRKEGQNVTLSCEQNLNHDAMYWYRQDPGQGLRLIYYSQIVNDFQKGDIAEGYSVSREKKESFPLTVTSAQKNPTAFYLCASSRSRQGFAEQYFGPGTRLTVT.

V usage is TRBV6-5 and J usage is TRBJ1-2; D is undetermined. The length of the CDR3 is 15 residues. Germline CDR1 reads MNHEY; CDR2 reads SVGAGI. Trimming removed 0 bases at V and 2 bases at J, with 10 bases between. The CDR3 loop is CASSYSPPANYGYTF. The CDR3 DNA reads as TGTGCCAGCAGTTACTCCCCACCAGCGAACTATGGCTACACCTTC.

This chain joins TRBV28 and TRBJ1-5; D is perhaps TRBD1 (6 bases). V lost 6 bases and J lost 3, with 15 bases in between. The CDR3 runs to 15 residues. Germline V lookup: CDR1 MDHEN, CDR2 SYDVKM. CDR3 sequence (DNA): TGTGCCAGCAGGCGAACAGGGTTGGCCAATCAGCCCCAGCATTTT. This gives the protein CASRRTGLANQPQHF. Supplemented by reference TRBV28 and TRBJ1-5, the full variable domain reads DVKVTQSSRYLVKRTGEKVFLECVQDMDHENMFWYRQDPGLGLRLIYFSYDVKMKEKGDIPEGYSVSREKKERFSLILESASTNQTSMYLCASRRTGLANQPQHFGDGTRLSIL.

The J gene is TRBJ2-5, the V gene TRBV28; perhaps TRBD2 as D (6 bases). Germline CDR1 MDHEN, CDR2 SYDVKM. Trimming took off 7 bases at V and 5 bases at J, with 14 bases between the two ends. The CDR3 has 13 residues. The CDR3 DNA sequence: TGTGCCAGCAACCCTGGTGGGGGGGAGACCCAGTACTTC. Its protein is CASNPGGGETQYF.

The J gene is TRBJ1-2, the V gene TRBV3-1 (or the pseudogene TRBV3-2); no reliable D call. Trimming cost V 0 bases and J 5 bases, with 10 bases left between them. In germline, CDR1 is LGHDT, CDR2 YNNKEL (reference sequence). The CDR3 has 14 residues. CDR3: CASSQEGRTYGYTF. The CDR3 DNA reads TGTGCCAGCAGCCAAGAGGGCAGGACTTATGGCTACACCTTC.

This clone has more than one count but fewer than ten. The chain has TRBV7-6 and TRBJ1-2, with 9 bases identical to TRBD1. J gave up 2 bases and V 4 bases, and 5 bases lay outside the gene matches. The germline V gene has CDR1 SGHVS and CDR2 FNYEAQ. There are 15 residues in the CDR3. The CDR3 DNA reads TGTGCCAGCAGCTCCTACAGGGGGCCGAACTATGGCTACACCTTC. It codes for CASSSYRGPNYGYTF.

CDR3 protein: CASNKQGWTGANVLTF. The CDR3 nucleotides read TGTGCCAGCAATAAACAGGGTTGGACTGGGGCCAACGTCCTGACTTTC. The chain has TRBV6-6 and TRBJ2-6; the D gene is possibly TRBD1 (6 bases). The CDR3 extends over 16 amino acids. The V end was cut by 7 bases, the J end by 2 bases, with 15 bases between. Germline V CDR1 and CDR2: MNHNY, SVGAGI (reference sequence).

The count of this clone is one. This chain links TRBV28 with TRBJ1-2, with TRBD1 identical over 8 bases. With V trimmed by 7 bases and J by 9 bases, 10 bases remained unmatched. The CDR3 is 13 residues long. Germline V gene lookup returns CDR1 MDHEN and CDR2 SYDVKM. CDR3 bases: TGTGCCAGCACCTCGACCGGGACAGGAAGCTACACCTTC. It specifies CASTSTGTGSYTF.

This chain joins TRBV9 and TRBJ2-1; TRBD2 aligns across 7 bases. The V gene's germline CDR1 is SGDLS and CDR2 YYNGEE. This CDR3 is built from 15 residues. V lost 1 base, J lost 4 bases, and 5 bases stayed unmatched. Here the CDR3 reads CASSVSGVGYNEQFF. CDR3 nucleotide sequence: TGTGCCAGCAGCGTAAGCGGGGTAGGGTACAATGAGCAGTTCTTC.

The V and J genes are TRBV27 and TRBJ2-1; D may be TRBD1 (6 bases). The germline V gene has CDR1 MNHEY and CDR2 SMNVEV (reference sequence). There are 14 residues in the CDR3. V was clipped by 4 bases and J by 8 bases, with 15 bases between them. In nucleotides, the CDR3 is TGTGCCAGCAGTTCCGCCGGGACACGGGATGAGCAGTTCTTC. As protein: CASSSAGTRDEQFF.

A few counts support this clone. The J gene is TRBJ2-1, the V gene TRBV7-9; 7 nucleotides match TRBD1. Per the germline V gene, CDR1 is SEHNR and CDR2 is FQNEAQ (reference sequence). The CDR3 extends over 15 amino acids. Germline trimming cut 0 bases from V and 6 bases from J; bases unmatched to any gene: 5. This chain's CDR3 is CASSLASGQSNEQFF. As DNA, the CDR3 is TGTGCCAGCAGCTTAGCCTCGGGACAGAGCAATGAGCAGTTCTTC. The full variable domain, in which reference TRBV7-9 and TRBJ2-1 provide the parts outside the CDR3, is DTGVSQNPRHKITKRGQNVTFRCDPISEHNRLYWYRQTLGQGPEFLTYFQNEAQLEKSRLLSDRFSAERPKGSFSTLEIQRTEQGDSAMYLCASSLASGQSNEQFFGPGTRLTVL.

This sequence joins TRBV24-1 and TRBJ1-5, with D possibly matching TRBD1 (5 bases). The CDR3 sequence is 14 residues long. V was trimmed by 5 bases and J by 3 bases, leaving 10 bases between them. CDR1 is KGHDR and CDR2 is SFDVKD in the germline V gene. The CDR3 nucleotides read TGTGCCACCAGTGCCCCAGGGATCAATCAGCCCCAGCATTTT. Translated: CATSAPGINQPQHF.

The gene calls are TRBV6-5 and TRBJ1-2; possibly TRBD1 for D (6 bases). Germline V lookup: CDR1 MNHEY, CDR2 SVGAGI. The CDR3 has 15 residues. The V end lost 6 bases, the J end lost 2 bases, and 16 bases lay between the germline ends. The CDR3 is CASRPRGGKNYGYTF. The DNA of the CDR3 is TGTGCCAGCAGGCCTCGAGGGGGAAAAAACTATGGCTACACCTTC.

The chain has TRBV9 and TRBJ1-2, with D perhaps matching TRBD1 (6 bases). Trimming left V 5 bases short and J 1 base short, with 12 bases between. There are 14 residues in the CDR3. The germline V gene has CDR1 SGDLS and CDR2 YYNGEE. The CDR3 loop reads CASSETRGNYGYTF. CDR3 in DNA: TGTGCCAGCAGTGAAACCAGGGGTAACTATGGCTACACCTTC.

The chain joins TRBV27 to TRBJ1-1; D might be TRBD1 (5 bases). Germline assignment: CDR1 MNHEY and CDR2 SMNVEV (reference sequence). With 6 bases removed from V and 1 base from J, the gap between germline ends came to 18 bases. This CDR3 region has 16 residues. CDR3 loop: CASSKRTQGGNTEAFF. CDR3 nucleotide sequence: TGTGCCAGCAGCAAAAGAACGCAGGGAGGGAACACTGAAGCTTTCTTT.